The 8 T cell receptor beta chains given below trace back to one sample, sequenced in a study of cytomegalovirus exposure and HLA in healthy donors. TCRdb's table, derived via immunoSEQ multiplex PCR, lists solely in-frame clones and lacks some. Of over 150,000 clones in the sample, 75% to 90% were seen once. Specimen: PBMCs. These receptor sequences come from a woman aged 18-35 years in good health and CMV-seronegative.

This clone was found once. V and J are TRBV9 and TRBJ2-5, with D hard to call. The CDR3 length is 15 residues. V shed 2 bases and J shed 3 bases, with 14 bases lying between them. Germline-derived CDR1 and CDR2 are SGDLS and YYNGEE. CDR3 sequence: CASSVDPSSKETQYF. The CDR3 nucleotides read TGTGCCAGCAGCGTTGACCCGAGTAGCAAAGAGACCCAGTACTTC.

The CDR3 bases are TGTGCCAGCAGCCCCAGGCGGGGACTCGAGGAGCTGTTTTTT. This translates into CASSPRRGLEELFF. The J gene is TRBJ2-2, the V gene TRBV7-2, with D maybe TRBD2 (6 bases). This CDR3 spans 14 amino acids. Trimming cost V 5 bases and J 10 bases, with 17 bases left between them. Germline values: CDR1 SGHTA, CDR2 FQGNSA.

This rearrangement joins TRBV2 to TRBJ1-4, with 10 bases identical to TRBD1. CDR3 size: 14 residues. In germline, CDR1 is SNHLY, CDR2 FYNNEI. With V trimmed by 6 bases and J by 7 bases, 5 bases remained unmatched. As DNA, the CDR3 is TGTGCCAGCAGATACCGGGACAGGGGTGAAAAACTGTTTTTT. Its translation: CASRYRDRGEKLFF.

This chain's CDR3 is CASSQSTVSNQPQHF. The CDR3 nucleotides are TGCGCCAGCAGCCAATCGACAGTTAGCAATCAGCCCCAGCATTTT. V usage is TRBV4-1 and J usage is TRBJ1-5, with a possible D match to TRBD1 (5 bases). The CDR3 is made up of 15 amino acids. The germline gives CDR1 MGHRA, CDR2 YSYEKL. Between the trimmed V and J ends, which lost 2 bases and 0 bases, there was a span of 8 bases.

The V gene is TRBV6-1, the J gene TRBJ2-3; TRBD1 matches 11 bases. CDR3 length equals 14 residues. J lost 8 bases, V lost 4 bases, and 5 bases had no gene match. CDR1 MNHNS and CDR2 SASEGT come from the germline V gene. CDR3 DNA sequence: TGTGCCAGCAGTGTCGGGACAGGGGGGGGTACGCAGTATTTT. It codes for CASSVGTGGGTQYF.

The rearrangement uses TRBV7-9 and TRBJ1-1; maybe TRBD1 (5 bases). The germline V gene encodes CDR1 SEHNR and CDR2 FQNEAQ (reference sequence). The CDR3 sequence is 14 residues long. V was cut by 1 base and J by 7 bases, with 13 bases left in between. In DNA, the CDR3 is TGTGCCAGCAGCTTAGACCGGGCGGGGGATGAAGCTTTCTTT. This gives the protein CASSLDRAGDEAFF.

J is TRBJ1-1 and V is TRBV5-6; D gene unclear. The CDR3 extends over 11 amino acids. CDR1 and CDR2 from the germline V gene are SGHDT and YYEEEE. Trimming removed 5 bases at V and 8 bases at J, with 10 bases between. Here the CDR3 reads CASRIAQEAFF. The CDR3 DNA reads as TGTGCCAGCAGAATAGCCCAGGAAGCTTTCTTT.

The rearrangement links TRBV9 to TRBJ2-7, with TRBD2 identical over 9 bases. Trimming cost V 3 bases and J 6 bases; bases outside gene matches: 10. The length of the CDR3 is 15 residues. Germline CDR1 and CDR2: SGDLS and YYNGEE. CDR3 DNA sequence: TGTGCCAGCAGCGCTTCGACAGGGCGGGGGGGCGAGCAGTACTTC. Its protein is CASSASTGRGGEQYF.